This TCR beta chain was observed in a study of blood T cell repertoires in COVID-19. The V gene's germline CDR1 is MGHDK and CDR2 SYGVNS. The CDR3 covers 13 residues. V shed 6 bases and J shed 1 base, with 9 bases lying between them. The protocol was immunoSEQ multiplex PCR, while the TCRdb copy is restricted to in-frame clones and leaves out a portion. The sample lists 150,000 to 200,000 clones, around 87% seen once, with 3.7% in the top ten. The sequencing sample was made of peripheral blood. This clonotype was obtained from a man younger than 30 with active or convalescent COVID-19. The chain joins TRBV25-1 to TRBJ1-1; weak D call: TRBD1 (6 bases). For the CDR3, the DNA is TGTGCCAGCAGAACAGGGTGGAACACTGAAGCTTTCTTT. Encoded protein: CASRTGWNTEAFF.